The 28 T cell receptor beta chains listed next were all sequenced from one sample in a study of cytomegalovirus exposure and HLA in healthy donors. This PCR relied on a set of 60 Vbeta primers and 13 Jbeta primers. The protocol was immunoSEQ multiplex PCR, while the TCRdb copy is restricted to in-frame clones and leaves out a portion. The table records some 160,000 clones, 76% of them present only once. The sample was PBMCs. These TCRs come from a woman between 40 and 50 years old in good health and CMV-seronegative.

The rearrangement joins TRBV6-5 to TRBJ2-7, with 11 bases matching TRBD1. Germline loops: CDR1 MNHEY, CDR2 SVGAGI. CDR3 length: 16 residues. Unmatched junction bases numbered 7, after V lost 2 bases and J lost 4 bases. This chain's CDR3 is CASSYAGTGGGYEQYF. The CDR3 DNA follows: TGTGCCAGCAGTTACGCCGGGACAGGGGGTGGGTACGAGCAGTACTTC.

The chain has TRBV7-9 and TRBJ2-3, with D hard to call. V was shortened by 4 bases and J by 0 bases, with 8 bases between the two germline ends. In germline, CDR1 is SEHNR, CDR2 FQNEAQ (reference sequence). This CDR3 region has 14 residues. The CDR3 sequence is CASSSSPSTDTQYF. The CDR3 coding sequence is TGTGCCAGCAGCTCATCCCCCAGCACAGATACGCAGTATTTT. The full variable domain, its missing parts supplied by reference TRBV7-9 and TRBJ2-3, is DTGVSQNPRHKITKRGQNVTFRCDPISEHNRLYWYRQTLGQGPEFLTYFQNEAQLEKSRLLSDRFSAERPKGSFSTLEIQRTEQGDSAMYLCASSSSPSTDTQYFGPGTRLTVL.

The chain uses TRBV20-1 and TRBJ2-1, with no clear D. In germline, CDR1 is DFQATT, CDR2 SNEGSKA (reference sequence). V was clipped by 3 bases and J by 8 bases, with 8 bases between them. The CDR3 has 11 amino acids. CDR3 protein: CSARRFDEQFF. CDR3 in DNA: TGCAGTGCTAGGAGGTTCGATGAGCAGTTCTTC.

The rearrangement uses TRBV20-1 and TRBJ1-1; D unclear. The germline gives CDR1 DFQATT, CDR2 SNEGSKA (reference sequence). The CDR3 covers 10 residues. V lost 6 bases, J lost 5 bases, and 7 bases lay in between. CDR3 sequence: CSAFGTEAFF. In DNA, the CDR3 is TGCAGTGCATTCGGGACTGAAGCTTTCTTT.

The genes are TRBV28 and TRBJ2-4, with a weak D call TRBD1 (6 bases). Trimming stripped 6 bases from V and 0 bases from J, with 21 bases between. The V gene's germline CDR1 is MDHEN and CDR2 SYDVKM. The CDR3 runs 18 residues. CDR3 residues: CASSLRDIIGLAKNIQYF. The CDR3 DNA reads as TGTGCCAGCAGCCTCCGGGACATAATAGGCCTAGCCAAAAACATTCAGTACTTC.

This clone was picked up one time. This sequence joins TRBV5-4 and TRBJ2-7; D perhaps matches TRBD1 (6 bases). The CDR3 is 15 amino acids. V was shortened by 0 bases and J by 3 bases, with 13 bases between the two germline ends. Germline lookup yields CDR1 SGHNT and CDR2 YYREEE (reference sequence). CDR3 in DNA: TGTGCCAGCAGCTTGGAAGGGGGAAGGGGCTACGAGCAGTACTTC. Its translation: CASSLEGGRGYEQYF.

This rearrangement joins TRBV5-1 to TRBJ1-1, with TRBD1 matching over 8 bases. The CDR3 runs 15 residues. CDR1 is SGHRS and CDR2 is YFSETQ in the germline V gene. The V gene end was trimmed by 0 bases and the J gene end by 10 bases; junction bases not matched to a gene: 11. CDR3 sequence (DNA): TGCGCCAGCAGCTTGGGGAATCAAATAACAGGGGGAGCTTTCTTT. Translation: CASSLGNQITGGAFF.

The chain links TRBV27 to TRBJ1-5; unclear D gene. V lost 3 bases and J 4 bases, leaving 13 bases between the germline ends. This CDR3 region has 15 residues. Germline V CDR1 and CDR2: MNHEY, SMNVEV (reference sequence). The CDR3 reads CASSFAPSRNQPQHF. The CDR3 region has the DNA TGTGCCAGCAGTTTTGCGCCATCCCGAAATCAGCCCCAGCATTTT.

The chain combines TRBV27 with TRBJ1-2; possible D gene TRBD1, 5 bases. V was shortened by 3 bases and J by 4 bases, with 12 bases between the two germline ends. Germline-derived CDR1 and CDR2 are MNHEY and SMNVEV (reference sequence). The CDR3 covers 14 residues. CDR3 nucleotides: TGTGCCAGCAGTTTTCGACAGAGCTTCTATGGCTACACCTTC. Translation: CASSFRQSFYGYTF.

CDR3 nucleotide sequence: TGCGCCAGCAGTGAGGCTAGCGGGGGCTATGAGCAGTTCTTC. Translation gives CASSEASGGYEQFF. V gene TRBV10-2 combines with J gene TRBJ2-1; 10 bases are a match to TRBD2. The CDR3 extends over 14 amino acids. Per germline, CDR1 WSHSY and CDR2 SAAADI. J gave up 8 bases and V 2 bases, and 3 bases lay outside the gene matches.

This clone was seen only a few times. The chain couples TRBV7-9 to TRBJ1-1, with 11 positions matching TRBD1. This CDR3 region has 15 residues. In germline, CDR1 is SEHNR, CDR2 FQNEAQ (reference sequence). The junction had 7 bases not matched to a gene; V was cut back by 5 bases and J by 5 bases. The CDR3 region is CASSQGQGARTEAFF. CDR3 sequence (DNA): TGTGCCAGCAGCCAAGGACAGGGGGCGCGAACTGAAGCTTTCTTT.

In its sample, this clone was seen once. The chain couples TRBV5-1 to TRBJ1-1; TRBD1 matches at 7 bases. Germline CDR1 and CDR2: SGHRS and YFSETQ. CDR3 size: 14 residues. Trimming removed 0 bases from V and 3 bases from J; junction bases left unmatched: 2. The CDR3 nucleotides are TGCGCCAGCAGCTTGGTAACAGGGGACACTGAAGCTTTCTTT. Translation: CASSLVTGDTEAFF.

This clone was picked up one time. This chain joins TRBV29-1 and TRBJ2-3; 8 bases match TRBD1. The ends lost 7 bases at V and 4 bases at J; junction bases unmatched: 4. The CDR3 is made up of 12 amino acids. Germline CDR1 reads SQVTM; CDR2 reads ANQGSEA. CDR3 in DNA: TGCAGCGGTTCGACAGGGGCAGATACGCAGTATTTT. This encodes CSGSTGADTQYF.

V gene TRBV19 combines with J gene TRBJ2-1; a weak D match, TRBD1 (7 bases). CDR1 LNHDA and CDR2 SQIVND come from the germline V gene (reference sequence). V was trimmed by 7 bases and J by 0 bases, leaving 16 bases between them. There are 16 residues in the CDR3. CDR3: CASTRGAASSYNEQFF. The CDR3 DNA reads TGTGCCAGTACCAGGGGGGCGGCGAGCTCCTACAATGAGCAGTTCTTC.

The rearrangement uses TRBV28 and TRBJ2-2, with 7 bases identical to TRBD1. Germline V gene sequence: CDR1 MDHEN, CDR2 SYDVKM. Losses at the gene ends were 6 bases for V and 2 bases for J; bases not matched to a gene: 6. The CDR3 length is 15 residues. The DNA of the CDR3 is TGTGCCAGCAGCTCGGGACAGATTAACACCGGGGAGCTGTTTTTT. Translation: CASSSGQINTGELFF.

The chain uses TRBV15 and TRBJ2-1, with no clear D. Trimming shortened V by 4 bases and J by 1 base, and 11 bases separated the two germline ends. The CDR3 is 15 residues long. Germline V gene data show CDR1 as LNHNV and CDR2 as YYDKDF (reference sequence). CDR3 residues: CATSTYLDSYNEQFF. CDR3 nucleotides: TGTGCCACCAGCACTTATTTAGATTCCTACAATGAGCAGTTCTTC. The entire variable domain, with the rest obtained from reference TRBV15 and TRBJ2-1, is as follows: DAMVIQNPRYQVTQFGKPVTLSCSQTLNHNVMYWYQQKSSQAPKLLFHYYDKDFNNEADTPDNFQSRRPNTSFCFLDIRSPGLGDTAMYLCATSTYLDSYNEQFFGPGTRLTVL.

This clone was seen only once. The CDR3 nucleotides are TGTGCCAGCAGCTTTACGGGACAGGGTAGCTACACCTTC. Translating it yields CASSFTGQGSYTF. The V call is TRBV11-2, the J call TRBJ1-2, with 9 positions matching TRBD1. Germline V gene lookup returns CDR1 SGHAT and CDR2 FQNNGV. After removal of 3 bases from V and 9 bases from J, the junction contained 5 bases not matched to a gene. The CDR3 runs 13 residues.

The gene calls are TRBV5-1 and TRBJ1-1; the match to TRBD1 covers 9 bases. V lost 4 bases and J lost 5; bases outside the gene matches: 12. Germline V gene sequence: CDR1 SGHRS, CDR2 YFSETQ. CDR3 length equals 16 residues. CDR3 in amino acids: CASSRGRDRAGTEAFF. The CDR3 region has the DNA TGCGCCAGCAGCCGGGGTCGGGACAGGGCTGGAACTGAAGCTTTCTTT.

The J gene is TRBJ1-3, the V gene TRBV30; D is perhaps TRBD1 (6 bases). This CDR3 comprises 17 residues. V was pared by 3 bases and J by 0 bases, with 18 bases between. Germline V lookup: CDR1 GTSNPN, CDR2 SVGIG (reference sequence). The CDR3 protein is CAWRGGGGLYSGNTIYF. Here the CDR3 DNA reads TGTGCCTGGAGAGGGGGGGGCGGACTTTACTCTGGAAACACCATATATTTT. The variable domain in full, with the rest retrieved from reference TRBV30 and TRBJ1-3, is SQTIHQWPATLVQPVGSPLSLECTVEGTSNPNLYWYRQAAGRGLQLLFYSVGIGQISSEVPQNLSASRPQDRQFILSSKKLLLSDSGFYLCAWRGGGGLYSGNTIYFGEGSWLTVV.

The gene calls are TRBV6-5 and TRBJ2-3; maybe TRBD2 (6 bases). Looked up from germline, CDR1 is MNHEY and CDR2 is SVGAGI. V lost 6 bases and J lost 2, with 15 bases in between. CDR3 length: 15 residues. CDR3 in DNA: TGTGCCAGCAGATCCCCGGGACTCCTCACAGATACGCAGTATTTT. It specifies CASRSPGLLTDTQYF.

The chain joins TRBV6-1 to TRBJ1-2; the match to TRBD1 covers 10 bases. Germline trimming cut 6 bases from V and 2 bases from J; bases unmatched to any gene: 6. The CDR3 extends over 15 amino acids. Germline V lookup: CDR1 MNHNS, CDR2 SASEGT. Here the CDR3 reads CASSMTGGANYGYTF. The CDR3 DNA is TGTGCCAGCAGCATGACAGGGGGCGCGAACTATGGCTACACCTTC.

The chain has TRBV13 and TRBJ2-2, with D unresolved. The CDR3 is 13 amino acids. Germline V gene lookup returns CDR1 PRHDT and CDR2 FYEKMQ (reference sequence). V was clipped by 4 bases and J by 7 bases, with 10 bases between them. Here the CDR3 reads CASSSVSGGELFF. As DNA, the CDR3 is TGTGCCAGCAGCTCCGTTTCGGGCGGGGAGCTGTTTTTT.

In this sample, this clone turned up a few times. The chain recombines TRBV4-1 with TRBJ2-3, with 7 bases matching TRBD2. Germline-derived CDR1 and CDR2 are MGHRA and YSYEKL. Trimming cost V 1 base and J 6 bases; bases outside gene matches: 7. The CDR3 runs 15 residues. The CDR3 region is CASSQVRLAADTQYF. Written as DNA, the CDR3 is TGCGCCAGCAGCCAAGTGCGACTAGCTGCCGATACGCAGTATTTT.

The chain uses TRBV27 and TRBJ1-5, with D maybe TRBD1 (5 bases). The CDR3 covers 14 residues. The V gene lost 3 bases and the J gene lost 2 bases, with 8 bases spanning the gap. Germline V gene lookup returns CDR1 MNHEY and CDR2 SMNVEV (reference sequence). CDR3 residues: CASSFVGGNQPQHF. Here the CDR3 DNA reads TGTGCCAGCAGTTTTGTAGGGGGCAATCAGCCCCAGCATTTT.

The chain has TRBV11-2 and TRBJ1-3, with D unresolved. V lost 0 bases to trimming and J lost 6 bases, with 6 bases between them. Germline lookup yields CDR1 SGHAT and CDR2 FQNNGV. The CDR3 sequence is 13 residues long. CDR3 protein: CASSLDIVNTIYF. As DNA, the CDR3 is TGTGCCAGCAGCTTAGATATTGTAAACACCATATATTTT.

This CDR3 is CASSNYPRGWDTEAFF. For the CDR3, the DNA is TGTGCCAGTAGTAACTACCCCCGGGGGTGGGACACTGAAGCTTTCTTT. V gene TRBV19 combines with J gene TRBJ1-1, with D possibly matching TRBD1 (5 bases). Trimming removed 4 bases at V and 3 bases at J, with 18 bases between. Germline lookup yields CDR1 LNHDA and CDR2 SQIVND (reference sequence). CDR3 length equals 16 residues.

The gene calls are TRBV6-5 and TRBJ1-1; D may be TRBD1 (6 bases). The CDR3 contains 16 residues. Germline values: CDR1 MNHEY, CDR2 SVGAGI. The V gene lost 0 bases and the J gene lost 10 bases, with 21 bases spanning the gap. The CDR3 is CASSYSSGTPLAAAFF. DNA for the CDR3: TGTGCCAGCAGTTACTCGTCCGGGACACCCCTTGCTGCAGCTTTCTTT.

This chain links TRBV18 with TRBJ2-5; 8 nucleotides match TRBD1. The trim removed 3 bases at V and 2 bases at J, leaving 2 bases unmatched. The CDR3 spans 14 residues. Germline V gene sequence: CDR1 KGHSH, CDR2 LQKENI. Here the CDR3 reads CASSPTGGQETQYF. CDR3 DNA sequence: TGTGCCAGCTCACCTACAGGGGGGCAAGAGACCCAGTACTTC.